This TCR beta chain was captured by sequencing in a study of early T cells in non-severe SARS-CoV-2 infection. About the research overall: Bulk RNA taken from unsorted whole blood was sequenced, leaving chains unpaired.

Tagging with unique molecular identifiers was applied to individual cDNA molecules. MiXCR, applied by TCRdb to the 5' RACE reads, yields one record per CDR3 protein. The data show 35,000 to 50,000 distinct CDR3 sequences, with 6% to 6.5% seen just once and roughly 12% held by the top ten. This CDR3 comprises 19 residues. Germline V CDR1 and CDR2: SEHNR, FQNEAQ (reference sequence). The junction had 8 bases not matched to a gene; V was cut back by 1 base and J by 0 bases. Sequencing input: whole blood. The sequence derives from an adult who was a healthcare worker with PCR-confirmed SARS-CoV-2 infection or an uninfected control (not recorded which). The V and J genes are TRBV7-9 and TRBJ2-5; 13 nucleotides line up with TRBD2. CDR3 sequence: CASSLGGLAGESYQETQYF. The CDR3 DNA reads TGTGCCAGCAGCTTAGGTGGACTAGCGGGGGAGTCGTACCAAGAGACCCAGTACTTC.